The rows below give T cell receptor beta chains drawn from one sample of a study of blood T cell repertoires in COVID-19. The table came from immunoSEQ multiplex PCR; TCRdb's copy has only in-frame clones and leaves some out. The table records roughly 84,000 clones, about 79% of them present only once. The sequencing input was peripheral blood. Receptors were obtained from a woman in her fifties or sixties with acute or convalescent COVID-19. CDR3s include the opening cysteine and the closing phenylalanine or tryptophan. D genes are given only for firm matches. Some rows have no size entry. The others give once, few or many, or a class for an expanded clone.

TRBD1	TRBV10-3	TRBJ2-3	.	CAISGQGISPDTQYF	TGTGCCATCAGTGGACAGGGAATCTCCCCAGATACGCAGTATTTT
TRBD1	TRBV10-3	TRBJ1-2	.	CAISERQGAYGYTF	TGTGCCATCAGTGAGAGACAGGGGGCCTATGGCTACACCTTC
.	TRBV28	TRBJ1-5	.	CASSPVDTNSDQPQHF	TGTGCCAGCAGTCCCGTGGACACTAACTCTGATCAGCCCCAGCATTTT
.	TRBV13	TRBJ2-5	.	CASSSQMYQETQYF	TGTGCCAGCAGCTCCCAAATGTACCAAGAGACCCAGTACTTC
TRBD1	TRBV5-1	TRBJ1-4	.	CASSSDRVEEKLFF	TGCGCCAGCAGCTCGGACAGGGTGGAAGAAAAACTGTTTTTT
.	TRBV5-6	TRBJ1-3	few	CASSVRGASGNTIYF	TGTGCCAGCAGCGTGAGAGGAGCGTCTGGAAACACCATATATTTT
.	TRBV14	TRBJ2-7	.	CASSQGGYEQYF	TGTGCCAGCAGCCAAGGAGGGTACGAGCAGTACTTC
.	TRBV5-6	TRBJ2-1	.	CASSLSLATYNEQFF	TGTGCCAGCAGCTTGTCCTTAGCGACCTACAATGAGCAGTTCTTC
TRBD2	TRBV6-2/TRBV6-3	TRBJ2-3	.	CASSYTSGGGTDTQYF	TGTGCCAGCAGTTACACTAGCGGGGGTGGCACAGATACGCAGTATTTT
TRBD2	TRBV5-1	TRBJ2-2	.	CASSHRTSGGRSNTGELFF	TGCGCCAGCAGCCATAGGACTAGCGGGGGGAGATCGAACACCGGGGAGCTGTTTTTT
TRBD2	TRBV5-6	TRBJ2-1	.	CASSLAGRGQVNEQFF	TGTGCCAGCAGCTTGGCCGGGAGGGGTCAGGTGAATGAGCAGTTCTTC
TRBD2	TRBV14	TRBJ2-7	few	CASGLAAYEQYF	TGTGCCAGCGGGCTAGCGGCCTACGAGCAGTACTTC
.	TRBV2	TRBJ1-2	few	CASSEVMPSFGLSYGYTF	TGTGCCAGCAGTGAAGTAATGCCCAGCTTCGGACTTTCCTATGGCTACACCTTC
.	TRBV6-5	TRBJ1-5	.	CASSSDRTYQPQHF	TGTGCCAGCAGTTCCGACAGGACCTATCAGCCCCAGCATTTT
TRBD2	TRBV29-1	TRBJ2-2	.	CSVGEGTFPTGELFF	TGCAGCGTTGGGGAGGGGACCTTTCCCACCGGGGAGCTGTTTTTT
.	TRBV7-2	TRBJ2-1	.	CASSLHLRVYEQFF	TGTGCCAGCAGCTTACACCTTAGAGTTTACGAGCAGTTCTTC
TRBD1	TRBV7-2	TRBJ2-7	.	CASSSPFGQGRTYEQYF	TGTGCCAGCAGCTCCCCCTTTGGACAGGGGCGAACCTACGAGCAGTACTTC
TRBD1	TRBV5-1	TRBJ2-1	.	CASSFPGTGSGSYNEQFF	TGCGCCAGCAGCTTCCCCGGGACAGGGTCGGGCTCCTACAATGAGCAGTTCTTC
.	TRBV20-1	TRBJ1-4	.	CSASPRNEKLFF	TGCAGTGCAAGTCCCAGGAATGAAAAACTGTTTTTT
.	TRBV2	TRBJ1-2	.	CASSDSLGPYGYTF	TGTGCCAGCAGTGATTCTCTGGGCCCCTATGGCTACACCTTC
.	TRBV19	TRBJ2-6	.	CASSGGNSGANVLTF	TGTGCCAGTAGCGGAGGTAACTCTGGGGCCAACGTCCTGACTTTC
.	TRBV7-3	TRBJ2-1	.	CASSLDFSEQFF	TGTGCCAGCAGCTTGGACTTCAGTGAGCAGTTCTTC
TRBD1	TRBV28	TRBJ1-2	.	CASYRQGRYGYTF	TGTGCCAGCTATAGACAGGGCCGATATGGCTACACCTTC
.	TRBV28	TRBJ1-5	few	CASSLLGAQPQHF	TGTGCCAGCAGCCTCCTGGGGGCCCAGCCCCAGCATTTT
.	TRBV12-5	TRBJ2-7	.	CASGFGFYEQYF	TGTGCTAGTGGTTTCGGGTTCTACGAGCAGTACTTC
TRBD1	TRBV28	TRBJ1-1	once	CASSSGGTEAFF	TGTGCCAGCAGTTCAGGGGGAACTGAAGCTTTCTTT
.	TRBV5-1	TRBJ1-4	.	CASSLSGNNEKLFF	TGCGCCAGCAGCTTGTCAGGAAATAATGAAAAACTGTTTTTT
.	TRBV11-2	TRBJ1-5	few	CASSTNLPGQPQHF	TGTGCCAGCAGCACAAACCTCCCTGGCCAGCCCCAGCATTTT
.	TRBV19	TRBJ2-1	.	CASSTSASSYNEQFF	TGTGCCAGTAGTACTAGCGCAAGCTCCTACAATGAGCAGTTCTTC
.	TRBV27	TRBJ2-7	once	CASSWSGNYEQYF	TGTGCCAGCAGTTGGTCGGGGAACTACGAGCAGTACTTC
.	TRBV6-5	TRBJ1-2	few	CASRLDTYGYTF	TGTGCCAGCAGATTGGACACTTATGGCTACACCTTC
.	TRBV30	TRBJ1-6	.	CAWSTPGITNSPLHF	TGTGCCTGGAGTACGCCCGGGATTACGAATTCACCCCTCCACTTT
TRBD1	TRBV4-1	TRBJ1-1	.	CASSQVDRGSEAFF	TGCGCCAGCAGCCAAGTAGACAGGGGGTCTGAAGCTTTCTTT
.	TRBV10-3	TRBJ1-6	.	CATREPGQAAHF	TGTGCCACTCGCGAGCCGGGTCAAGCTGCTCACTTT
.	TRBV18	TRBJ1-1	.	CASSDLGGSAFHTEAFF	TGTGCCAGCTCAGATCTCGGGGGGTCAGCCTTTCACACTGAAGCTTTCTTT